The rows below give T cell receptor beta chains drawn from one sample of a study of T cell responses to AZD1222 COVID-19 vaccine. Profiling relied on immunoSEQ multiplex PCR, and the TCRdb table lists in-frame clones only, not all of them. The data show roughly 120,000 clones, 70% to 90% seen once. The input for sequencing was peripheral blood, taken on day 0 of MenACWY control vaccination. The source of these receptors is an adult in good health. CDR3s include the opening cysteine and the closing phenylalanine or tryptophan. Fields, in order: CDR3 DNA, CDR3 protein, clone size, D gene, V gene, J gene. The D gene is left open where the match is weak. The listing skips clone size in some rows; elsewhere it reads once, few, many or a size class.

CDR3 DNA: TGTGCCACCAGTGATACAACAGGGGCCGGCTACACCTTC
CDR3 protein: CATSDTTGAGYTF
clone size: .
D gene: TRBD1
V gene: TRBV24-1
J gene: TRBJ1-2

CDR3 DNA: TGTGCCAGCAGTTTCACCGCCAGCCAAACTGAAGCTTTCTTT
CDR3 protein: CASSFTASQTEAFF
clone size: .
D gene: .
V gene: TRBV28
J gene: TRBJ1-1

CDR3 DNA: TGTGCCAGCAGCCAATATACTGGAGCAACTAATGAAAAACTGTTTTTT
CDR3 protein: CASSQYTGATNEKLFF
clone size: .
D gene: .
V gene: TRBV7-8
J gene: TRBJ1-4

CDR3 DNA: TGTGCCAGCAGCTTTAGCGATAGCACAGATACGCAGTATTTT
CDR3 protein: CASSFSDSTDTQYF
clone size: .
D gene: .
V gene: TRBV6-4
J gene: TRBJ2-3

CDR3 DNA: TGTGCCAGCACCCTCCGGGGACAGGGTGTAAACATTCAGTACTTC
CDR3 protein: CASTLRGQGVNIQYF
clone size: .
D gene: TRBD1
V gene: TRBV7-2
J gene: TRBJ2-4

CDR3 DNA: TGCAGCGTGGGGCATGATAGCAATCAGCCCCAGCATTTT
CDR3 protein: CSVGHDSNQPQHF
clone size: .
D gene: .
V gene: TRBV29-1
J gene: TRBJ1-5

CDR3 DNA: TGCGCCAGCAGCCAAGGACTCAATCAAGAGACCCAGTACTTC
CDR3 protein: CASSQGLNQETQYF
clone size: .
D gene: .
V gene: TRBV4-1
J gene: TRBJ2-5

CDR3 DNA: TGTGCCAGCAGCTTGGCCGAAGGGGGCTCTTCTGATACGCAGTATTTT
CDR3 protein: CASSLAEGGSSDTQYF
clone size: .
D gene: TRBD1
V gene: TRBV5-8
J gene: TRBJ2-3

CDR3 DNA: TGTGCCAGCAGTTACCCGGGACAGGGCTATGGCTACACCTTC
CDR3 protein: CASSYPGQGYGYTF
clone size: .
D gene: TRBD1
V gene: TRBV6-6
J gene: TRBJ1-2

CDR3 DNA: TGTGCCAGCAGCCGGGCCCTATCCTACGAGCAGTACTTC
CDR3 protein: CASSRALSYEQYF
clone size: .
D gene: .
V gene: TRBV2
J gene: TRBJ2-7

CDR3 DNA: TGTGCCAGCAGCTCAGGGACTAGCCGGGAGACCCAGTACTTC
CDR3 protein: CASSSGTSRETQYF
clone size: .
D gene: TRBD2
V gene: TRBV11-2
J gene: TRBJ2-5

CDR3 DNA: TGTGCCACCAGTGATTTGCCGGGACTAGCGGGAGTTTTTTCAGATACGCAGTATTTT
CDR3 protein: CATSDLPGLAGVFSDTQYF
clone size: .
D gene: TRBD2
V gene: TRBV24-1
J gene: TRBJ2-3

CDR3 DNA: TGTGCCAGCAGCTCCCCCACCTCAGCTAACTATGGCTACACCTTC
CDR3 protein: CASSSPTSANYGYTF
clone size: .
D gene: .
V gene: TRBV7-9
J gene: TRBJ1-2

CDR3 DNA: TGTGCCAGCAGCTTAGGAAGCGCCGGGGAGACCCAGTACTTC
CDR3 protein: CASSLGSAGETQYF
clone size: .
D gene: .
V gene: TRBV7-2
J gene: TRBJ2-5

CDR3 DNA: TGTGCCTGGGAAGGAAGGGGGGTGAACACTGAAGCTTTCTTT
CDR3 protein: CAWEGRGVNTEAFF
clone size: .
D gene: .
V gene: TRBV30
J gene: TRBJ1-1

CDR3 DNA: TGTGCCAGCAGTTCCCCAATCAACTACGAGCAGTACTTC
CDR3 protein: CASSSPINYEQYF
clone size: .
D gene: .
V gene: TRBV27
J gene: TRBJ2-7

CDR3 DNA: TGTGCCAGTAGTACACCGGACCGTGAAGCTTTCTTT
CDR3 protein: CASSTPDREAFF
clone size: .
D gene: .
V gene: TRBV19
J gene: TRBJ1-1

CDR3 DNA: TGTGCCAGCCGCCGTCTCCCAGGGAAAGAAGCTAATTCACCCCTCCACTTT
CDR3 protein: CASRRLPGKEANSPLHF
clone size: .
D gene: .
V gene: TRBV5-4
J gene: TRBJ1-6

CDR3 DNA: TGTGCCAGCAGTGAGGGGACAGGGGGCGACTATGGCTACACCTTC
CDR3 protein: CASSEGTGGDYGYTF
clone size: .
D gene: TRBD1
V gene: TRBV25-1
J gene: TRBJ1-2

CDR3 DNA: TGTGCCAGCAGCCCGGGGACTAGCCTAAGCACAGATACGCAGTATTTT
CDR3 protein: CASSPGTSLSTDTQYF
clone size: .
D gene: TRBD2
V gene: TRBV7-9
J gene: TRBJ2-3

CDR3 DNA: TGCACCCACCTTCAAGGGGAGACCCAGTACTTC
CDR3 protein: CTHLQGETQYF
clone size: few
D gene: .
V gene: TRBV20-1
J gene: TRBJ2-5

CDR3 DNA: TGTGCCATCAGTGAGGGCCGCCGGGCAGATACGCAGTATTTT
CDR3 protein: CAISEGRRADTQYF
clone size: .
D gene: .
V gene: TRBV10-3
J gene: TRBJ2-3

CDR3 DNA: TGTGCCAGCAGGGGAGAGAACAGGGCGGCCTACGAGCAGTACTTC
CDR3 protein: CASRGENRAAYEQYF
clone size: .
D gene: .
V gene: TRBV28
J gene: TRBJ2-7

CDR3 DNA: TGTGCCAGCTCCCCCGGGATATCGCGGGCATTGACCAAAAACATTCAGTACTTC
CDR3 protein: CASSPGISRALTKNIQYF
clone size: .
D gene: .
V gene: TRBV27
J gene: TRBJ2-4

CDR3 DNA: TGTGCCAGCTCATTAACTACAGAGTCGTACAAAAACATTCAGTACTTC
CDR3 protein: CASSLTTESYKNIQYF
clone size: .
D gene: .
V gene: TRBV18
J gene: TRBJ2-4

CDR3 DNA: TGTGCCAGCAGTTTATTCGGGGATGAAGCTTTCTTT
CDR3 protein: CASSLFGDEAFF
clone size: .
D gene: .
V gene: TRBV28
J gene: TRBJ1-1

CDR3 DNA: TGCGCCAGCAGCCAAGGGGACATGAACACTGAAGCTTTCTTT
CDR3 protein: CASSQGDMNTEAFF
clone size: .
D gene: .
V gene: TRBV4-1
J gene: TRBJ1-1

CDR3 DNA: TGTGCCAGCAGTGTAAACGAGCAGTACTTC
CDR3 protein: CASSVNEQYF
clone size: once
D gene: .
V gene: TRBV2
J gene: TRBJ2-7

CDR3 DNA: TGTGCCTTCTCCCTAGCGGATTCCTACAATGAGCAGTTCTTC
CDR3 protein: CAFSLADSYNEQFF
clone size: .
D gene: TRBD2
V gene: TRBV5-4
J gene: TRBJ2-1

CDR3 DNA: TGTGCCAGTAGTAGATACAGGGGATCGGATGAAAAACTGTTTTTT
CDR3 protein: CASSRYRGSDEKLFF
clone size: .
D gene: TRBD1
V gene: TRBV19
J gene: TRBJ1-4

CDR3 DNA: TGTGCCAGCAGCCGGACTAGCGGGGACCTCTCTGGGGCCAACGTCCTGACTTTC
CDR3 protein: CASSRTSGDLSGANVLTF
clone size: .
D gene: TRBD2
V gene: TRBV3-1/TRBV3-2
J gene: TRBJ2-6

CDR3 DNA: TGCGCCAGCAGCCAAGATGCTGGCTACGAGCAGTACTTC
CDR3 protein: CASSQDAGYEQYF
clone size: .
D gene: .
V gene: TRBV4-3
J gene: TRBJ2-7

CDR3 DNA: TGTGCCACCAGTGATGTCAGGGGCTTAGGAGGCTACACCTTC
CDR3 protein: CATSDVRGLGGYTF
clone size: .
D gene: .
V gene: TRBV24-1
J gene: TRBJ1-2

CDR3 DNA: TGTGCCAGCAGCTTAGATGTACTTCAAGAGACCCAGTACTTC
CDR3 protein: CASSLDVLQETQYF
clone size: .
D gene: .
V gene: TRBV7-9
J gene: TRBJ2-5

CDR3 DNA: TGTGCCAGCAGCCAATCAAGGGATACGCAGTATTTT
CDR3 protein: CASSQSRDTQYF
clone size: .
D gene: .
V gene: TRBV3-1/TRBV3-2
J gene: TRBJ2-3

CDR3 DNA: TGTGCCAGCAGCTTAGGGGCAGGATACACAGATACGCAGTATTTT
CDR3 protein: CASSLGAGYTDTQYF
clone size: .
D gene: .
V gene: TRBV7-2
J gene: TRBJ2-3

CDR3 DNA: TGTGCCAGCAGTTACAAGGAATATCAGCCCCAGCATTTT
CDR3 protein: CASSYKEYQPQHF
clone size: .
D gene: .
V gene: TRBV27
J gene: TRBJ1-5

CDR3 DNA: TGTGCCAGCAGCAAAGGACGTATGCTGCCCAATGGCTACACCTTC
CDR3 protein: CASSKGRMLPNGYTF
clone size: .
D gene: .
V gene: TRBV6-2/TRBV6-3
J gene: TRBJ1-2

CDR3 DNA: TGTGCCAGCAGCTTGGTGGGCAGGGCCACTGAAGCTTTCTTT
CDR3 protein: CASSLVGRATEAFF
clone size: .
D gene: .
V gene: TRBV5-5
J gene: TRBJ1-1

CDR3 DNA: TGTGCCAGCGCCCGGGAAGGAACTAACTATGGCTACACCTTC
CDR3 protein: CASAREGTNYGYTF
clone size: .
D gene: .
V gene: TRBV18
J gene: TRBJ1-2

CDR3 DNA: TGCGCCAGCAGCCCCCCTGAGGGCGCGGGGGGAGAGACCCAGTACTTC
CDR3 protein: CASSPPEGAGGETQYF
clone size: .
D gene: TRBD2
V gene: TRBV5-1
J gene: TRBJ2-5